This note documents a single T cell receptor (beta chain) sequence. The antigen it binds to is not known. No much larger clone exists at a distance of one base, and base qualities are not known. The CDR3 goes from the cysteine to the phenylalanine over 14 residues. The DNA shown is the 42-base CDR3, in frame from base 1. Trimming removed 0 bases from V and 3 bases from J, leaving 10 bases between the germline ends. CDR1 and CDR2, looked up from the germline V gene, are SGHRS and YFSETQ. This entry belongs to a study of CD8+ T cells in alopecia areata (dated by TCRdb to about 2018). About the investigation overall: Treated patients were enrolled in an open-label pilot trial of oral tofacitinib at 5 to 10 mg twice daily for moderate-to-severe alopecia areata. Tofacitinib-treated patients had biopsies at baseline and at 4 and 24 weeks of treatment, with a later scalp biopsy in several patients. immunoSEQ multiplex PCR using 35 Vbeta forward primers and 13 Jbeta reverse primers was used to amplify TCRbeta CDR3 regions. Human TCRbeta sequencing covered scalp tissue and sorted CD4+ and CD8+ peripheral blood T cells from patchy and totalis/universalis alopecia areata patients and healthy controls. Scalp clonality was compared across normal scalp (n=4), patchy alopecia areata scalp (n=8), and alopecia totalis/universalis scalp (n=8). Tofacitinib was given for 6 to 18 months, followed by 6 months of follow-up off drug to assess delayed response and recurrence. RNA was extracted with the PAXgene miRNA kit for fixed scalp, the miRNeasy kit for PBMCs, and the RNeasy kit for mouse skin. To study T cell clonal expansion in alopecia areata, the researchers applied high-throughput TCRbeta sequencing to both the C3H/HeJ mouse model and human patients. Disease severity in treated patients was measured with the SALT score, which quantifies the percentage of affected scalp surface area.

The label giving this sample's treatment or condition can be read as: oral pan-JAK inhibitor, 5-10 mg twice daily. From alopecia areata patients, peripheral blood was collected along with lesional scalp punch biopsies. PBMCs were separated by density centrifugation and stained for CD3, CD4 and CD8, after which CD4+ and CD8+ T cells were sorted on a FACSAria. Libraries were built with the immunoSEQ multiplex PCR assay. For TCR sequencing, RNA was extracted from every sample and reverse transcribed into cDNA to serve as template. First-strand cDNA was synthesized with SuperScript III using a 2:1 mix of oligo-dT and random hexamers. A synthetic immune receptor repertoire was used to measure amplification bias, and any remaining bias was corrected computationally. The study's own analysis went as follows. Raw reads were preprocessed to remove errors, and CDR3 was defined by IMGT conventions from the conserved cysteine to phenylalanine. Clonality was calculated as 1 minus Shannon entropy normalized by log2 of the number of productive unique TCRs. Scalp TCRbeta sequences were cross-referenced with sorted blood CD4 and CD8 repertoires so that the CD4 or CD8 identity of scalp clones could be inferred. TCRdb re-hosts the immuneACCESS table, in-frame sequences only. Its copies lack some clones; in the studies checked, an unresolved V gene accounts for under half of them, and the cause for the rest is not known. V, J and clone size are taken as reported in that table, and D and trimming were inferred from the DNA itself. In all, the sample holds around 100,000 clones, and 70% to 85% of those were seen once. Jointly, the top ten make up approximately 15% of the sample.

The paper as a whole reports these results and caveats: Tofacitinib significantly lowered scalp clonality and the number of expanded CD8+ clones among the top 100 scalp clones. During tofacitinib treatment, many expanded lesional clones stuck around in both scalp and blood, and this persistence may partly explain why relapse happens after treatment is stopped. Compared with normal scalp, lesional scalp, particularly in alopecia totalis/universalis, had higher clonality and more expanded CD8+ clones, which suggests antigenic drive. Because the treated cohort was small and had only one nonresponder, larger studies are needed to examine links between baseline CD8+ expansion and response. Scalp TCR repertoire analysis is complicated because resident alphabeta T cells in normal human skin are also sequenced, whereas mouse skin is dominated by gammadelta T cells. TCR sequences shared between patients were less clear than in mice, possibly partly because of HLA diversity in the patient population.

Sequenced here: CD8+ T cells sorted from blood, sampled at approximately week 45, from a patient treated with tofacitinib. The chain joins TRBV5-1 to TRBJ2-7, with an unclear D gene assignment. The sequence was collected from a human donor with alopecia areata. The sequenced DNA: TGCGCCAGCAGCTTGGAGGCGACTCACTACGAGCAGTACTTC. It is translated as CASSLEATHYEQYF.